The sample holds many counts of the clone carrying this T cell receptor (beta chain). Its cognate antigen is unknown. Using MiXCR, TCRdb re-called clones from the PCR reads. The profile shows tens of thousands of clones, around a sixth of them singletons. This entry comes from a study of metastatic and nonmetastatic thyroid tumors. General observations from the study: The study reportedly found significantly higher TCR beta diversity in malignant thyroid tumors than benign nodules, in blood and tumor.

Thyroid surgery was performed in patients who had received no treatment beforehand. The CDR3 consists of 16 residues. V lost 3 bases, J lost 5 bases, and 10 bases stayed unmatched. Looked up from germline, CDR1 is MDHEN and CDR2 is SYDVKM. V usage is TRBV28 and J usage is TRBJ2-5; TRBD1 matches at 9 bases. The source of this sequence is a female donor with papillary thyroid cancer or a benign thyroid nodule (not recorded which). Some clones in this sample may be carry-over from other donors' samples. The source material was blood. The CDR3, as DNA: TGTGCCAGCAGTTTCCAGGGGACAGGGTATCGGGAGACCCAGTACTTC. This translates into CASSFQGTGYRETQYF.